The T cell receptor beta chain under discussion was sequenced for a study of patients and donors after allogeneic stem cell transplantation. V lost 6 bases and J lost 4, with 16 bases in between. The CDR3 contains 14 residues. Per the germline V gene, CDR1 is DFQATT and CDR2 is SNEGSKA (reference sequence). TCRdb reanalysed the RT-PCR reads using MiXCR and keeps one entry per CDR3 protein. Here the sample spans 150,000 to 200,000 distinct CDR3 sequences, 24% being singletons. This clonotype was counted between two and nine times. Source material: blood, either unsorted or a sorted T cell fraction (not recorded which). This chain links TRBV20-1 with TRBJ2-1; tentative D call: TRBD2 (6 bases). The receptor comes from a human donor who was either an allogeneic HSCT recipient or a stem cell or donor lymphocyte infusion donor (not recorded which). It is not recorded whose cells these are; they may come from a transplant donor. The CDR3 sequence: CSASPTGAYNEQFF. CDR3 in DNA: TGCAGTGCCAGCCCTACGGGAGCATACAATGAGCAGTTCTTC.